Below, 10 T cell receptor beta chains from the same sample are listed, as sequenced in a study of patients and donors after allogeneic stem cell transplantation (dated by TCRdb to 2018 to 2020). Library preparation was by RT-PCR. Sequencing instrument: NextSeq 550. Through fastp at Q25 and MiXCR, TCRdb rebuilt clones from the public reads, retaining in-frame beta chains. Each entry is one CDR3 protein sequence, shown with its most common DNA and genes. The sample table contains some 2,900 distinct CDR3 sequences; only one count was recorded for approximately 5.6% of them. The ten largest clones add up to less than 15% of the sample. The sequenced sample was blood, either unsorted or a sorted T cell fraction (not recorded which). The receptor source for this set is a human donor who was either an allogeneic HSCT recipient or a stem cell or donor lymphocyte infusion donor (not recorded which). It is not recorded whose cells these are; they may come from a transplant donor.

The chain uses TRBV6-1 and TRBJ2-1, with D perhaps assigned TRBD1 or TRBD2 (5 bases each). The germline CDR1 and CDR2 sequences are MNHNS and SASEGT. CDR3 length: 11 amino acids. The V end was cut by 5 bases, the J end by 15 bases, with 14 bases between. CDR3 loop: CASSPRGYPFF. The DNA for the CDR3 is TGTGCCAGCAGTCCCCGGGGCTATCCGTTCTTC.

In this sample, this clonotype is medium-sized. The chain carries TRBV30 and TRBJ2-6; 8 positions agree with TRBD1. The V segment lost 2 bases and the J segment 0 bases; nucleotides outside the gene matches: 3. CDR1 and CDR2 from the germline V gene are GTSNPN and SVGIG (reference sequence). There are 16 residues in the CDR3. CDR3 loop: CAWSWTGISGANVLTF. Written as DNA, the CDR3 is TGTGCCTGGAGTTGGACAGGGATCTCTGGGGCCAACGTCCTGACTTTC.

In its sample, this clonotype is medium-sized. The gene calls are TRBV7-8 and TRBJ2-5; D is undetermined. The CDR3 is 15 residues long. In germline, CDR1 is SGHVS, CDR2 FQNEAQ. V was trimmed by 2 bases and J by 5 bases, leaving 15 bases between them. The CDR3 spells CASSLRPQKVETQYF. In DNA, the CDR3 is TGTGCCAGCAGCTTACGGCCGCAAAAGGTGGAGACCCAGTACTTC.

This clonotype was counted only a few times. This chain connects TRBV7-3 to TRBJ2-2; 10 nucleotides match TRBD1. With V trimmed by 3 bases and J by 4 bases, 8 bases remained unmatched. This CDR3 is built from 17 residues. Per germline, CDR1 SGHTA and CDR2 FQGTGA. CDR3 bases: TGTGCCAGCAGCTTGGACAGGGGGAGAGGAGGCACCGGGGAGCTGTTTTTT. Its protein product is CASSLDRGRGGTGELFF. Complete variable domain (other parts from reference TRBV7-3 and TRBJ2-2): GAGVSQTPSNKVTEKGKYVELRCDPISGHTALYWYRQSLGQGPEFLIYFQGTGAADDSGLPNDRFFAVRPEGSVSTLKIQRTERGDSAVYLCASSLDRGRGGTGELFFGEGSRLTVL.

This clonotype is labeled as medium-sized (0.01 to 0.1%). V gene TRBV5-5 combines with J gene TRBJ1-1, with D unclear. This CDR3 region has 11 residues. From germline, CDR1 is SGHKS and CDR2 YYEKEE (reference sequence). Trimming stripped 7 bases from V and 2 bases from J, with 6 bases between. The CDR3 spells CASLQNTEAFF. CDR3 DNA sequence: TGTGCCAGCCTGCAAAACACTGAAGCTTTCTTT.

This clonotype is deemed medium-sized (0.01 to 0.1%). The chain is built from TRBV12-3 or TRBV12-4 and TRBJ2-7; D gene unclear. This CDR3 has 13 residues. Between the trimmed V and J ends, which lost 5 bases and 2 bases, there was a span of 10 bases. Here the CDR3 DNA reads TGTGCCAGCAGTGTGAGGAGAACCTACGAGCAGTACTTC. Protein sequence: CASSVRRTYEQYF.

This clonotype qualifies as medium-sized. This chain joins TRBV12-3 or TRBV12-4 and TRBJ2-4; no reliable D call. The V end was cut by 6 bases, the J end by 12 bases, with 18 bases between. CDR3 length: 13 amino acids. In nucleotides, the CDR3 is TGTGCCAGCAGATACATCGAGTCGGCTGATCAGTACTTC. This translates into CASRYIESADQYF.

This clonotype is labeled medium-sized. The chain couples TRBV30 to TRBJ2-5; the D is unclear. Germline assignment: CDR1 GTSNPN and CDR2 SVGIG (reference sequence). V lost 0 bases to trimming and J lost 5 bases, with 10 bases between them. CDR3 size: 13 residues. The CDR3 DNA reads as TGTGCCTGGAGTGTCGGGTCGCGGGAGACCCAGTACTTC. Its translation is CAWSVGSRETQYF.

The genes are TRBV5-6 and TRBJ2-3; 7 bases are shared with TRBD1. After removal of 4 bases from V and 3 bases from J, the junction contained 2 bases not matched to a gene. This CDR3 spans 13 amino acids. CDR1 and CDR2 (germline): SGHDT, YYEEEE. In nucleotides, the CDR3 is TGTGCCAGCAGCCGGGACAGAACAGATACGCAGTATTTT. It codes for CASSRDRTDTQYF.

This clonotype was seen only a few times. CDR3 DNA: TGTGCCAGCAGCATACGCCCGGGACAGGGAAACACCATATATTTT. It yields the protein CASSIRPGQGNTIYF. The gene calls are TRBV7-2 and TRBJ1-3; TRBD1 matches 7 bases. The junction had 8 bases not matched to a gene; V was cut back by 5 bases and J by 4 bases. The CDR3 is made up of 15 amino acids. Germline values: CDR1 SGHTA, CDR2 FQGNSA. Based on the CDR3 plus reference TRBV7-2 and TRBJ1-3, the full variable domain is GAGVSQSPSNKVTEKGKDVELRCDPISGHTALYWYRQSLGQGLEFLIYFQGNSAPDKSGLPSDRFSAERTGGSVSTLTIQRTQQEDSAVYLCASSIRPGQGNTIYFGEGSWLTVV.